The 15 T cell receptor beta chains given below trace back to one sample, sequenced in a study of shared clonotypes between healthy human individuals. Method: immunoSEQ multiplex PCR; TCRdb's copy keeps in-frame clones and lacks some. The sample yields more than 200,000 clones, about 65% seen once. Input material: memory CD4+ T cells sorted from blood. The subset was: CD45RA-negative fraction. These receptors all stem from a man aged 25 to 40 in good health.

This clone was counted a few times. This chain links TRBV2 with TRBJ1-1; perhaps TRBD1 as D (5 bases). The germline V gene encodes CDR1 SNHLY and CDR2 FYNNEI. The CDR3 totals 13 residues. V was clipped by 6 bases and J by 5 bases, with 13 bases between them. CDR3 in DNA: TGTGCCAGCAGGGGGGATTCCTTTACTGAAGCTTTCTTT. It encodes CASRGDSFTEAFF.

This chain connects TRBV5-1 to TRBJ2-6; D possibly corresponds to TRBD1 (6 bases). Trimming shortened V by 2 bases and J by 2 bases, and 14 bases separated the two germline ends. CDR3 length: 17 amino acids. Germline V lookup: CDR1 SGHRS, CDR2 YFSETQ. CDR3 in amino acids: CASSFNRVDAGANVLTF. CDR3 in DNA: TGCGCCAGCAGCTTTAACAGGGTCGACGCTGGGGCCAACGTCCTGACTTTC.

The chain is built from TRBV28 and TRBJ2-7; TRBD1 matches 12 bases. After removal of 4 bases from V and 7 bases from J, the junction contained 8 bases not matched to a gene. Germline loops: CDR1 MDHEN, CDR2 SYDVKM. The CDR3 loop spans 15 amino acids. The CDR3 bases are TGTGCCAGCAGTTCACCGGGACAGGGGGCGGAAGAGCAGTACTTC. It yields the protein CASSSPGQGAEEQYF.

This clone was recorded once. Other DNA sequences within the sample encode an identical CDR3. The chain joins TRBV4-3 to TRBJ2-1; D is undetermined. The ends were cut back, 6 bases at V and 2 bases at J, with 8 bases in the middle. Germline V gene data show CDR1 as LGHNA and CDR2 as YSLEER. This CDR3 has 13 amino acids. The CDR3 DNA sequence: TGCGCCAGCAGTCAGGCCGCCTACAATGAGCAGTTCTTC. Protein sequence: CASSQAAYNEQFF.

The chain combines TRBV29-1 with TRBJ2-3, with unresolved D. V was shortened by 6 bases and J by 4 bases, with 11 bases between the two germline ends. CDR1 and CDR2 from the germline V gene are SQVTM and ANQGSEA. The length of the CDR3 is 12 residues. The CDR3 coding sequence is TGCAGCGTGGCCCTGCTGGCAGATACGCAGTATTTT. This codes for CSVALLADTQYF.

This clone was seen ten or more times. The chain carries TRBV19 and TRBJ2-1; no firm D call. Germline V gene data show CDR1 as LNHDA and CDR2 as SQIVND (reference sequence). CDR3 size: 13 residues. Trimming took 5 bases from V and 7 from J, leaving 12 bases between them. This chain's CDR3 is CASSLLIVNEQFF. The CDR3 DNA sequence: TGTGCCAGTAGTTTACTTATAGTAAATGAGCAGTTCTTC.

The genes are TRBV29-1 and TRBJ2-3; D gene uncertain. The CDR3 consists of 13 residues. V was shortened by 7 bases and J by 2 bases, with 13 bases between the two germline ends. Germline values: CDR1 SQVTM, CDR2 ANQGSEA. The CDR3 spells CSAAWRSTDTQYF. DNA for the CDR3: TGCAGCGCCGCCTGGCGGTCCACAGATACGCAGTATTTT.

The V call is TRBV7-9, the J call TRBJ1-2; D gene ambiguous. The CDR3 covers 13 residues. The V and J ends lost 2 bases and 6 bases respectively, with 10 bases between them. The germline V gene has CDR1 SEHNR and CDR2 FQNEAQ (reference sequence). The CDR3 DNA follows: TGTGCCAGCAGCTTACGGGGAATTAATGGCTACACCTTC. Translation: CASSLRGINGYTF.

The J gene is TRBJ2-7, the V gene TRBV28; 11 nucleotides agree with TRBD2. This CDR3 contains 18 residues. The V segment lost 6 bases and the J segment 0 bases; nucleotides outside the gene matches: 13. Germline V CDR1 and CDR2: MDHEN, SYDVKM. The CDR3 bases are TGTGCCAGCAGCTCTACCGGACTAGCGGGCTTCCGCTCCTACGAGCAGTACTTC. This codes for CASSSTGLAGFRSYEQYF.

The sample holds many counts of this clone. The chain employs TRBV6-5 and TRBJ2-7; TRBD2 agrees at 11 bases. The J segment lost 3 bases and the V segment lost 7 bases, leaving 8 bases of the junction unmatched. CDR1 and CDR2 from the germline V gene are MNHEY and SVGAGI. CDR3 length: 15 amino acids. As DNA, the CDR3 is TGTGCCAGCACCTCTAGACTAGCGGGGAGCTACGAGCAGTACTTC. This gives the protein CASTSRLAGSYEQYF.

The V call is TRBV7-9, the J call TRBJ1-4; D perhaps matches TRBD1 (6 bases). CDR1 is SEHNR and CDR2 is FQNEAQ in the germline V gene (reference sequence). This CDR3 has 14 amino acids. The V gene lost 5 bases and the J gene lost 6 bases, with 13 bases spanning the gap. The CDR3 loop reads CASSPGGGDEKLFF. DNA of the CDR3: TGTGCCAGCAGCCCCGGGGGCGGGGATGAAAAACTGTTTTTT. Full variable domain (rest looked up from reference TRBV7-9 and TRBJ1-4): DTGVSQNPRHKITKRGQNVTFRCDPISEHNRLYWYRQTLGQGPEFLTYFQNEAQLEKSRLLSDRFSAERPKGSFSTLEIQRTEQGDSAMYLCASSPGGGDEKLFFGSGTQLSVL.

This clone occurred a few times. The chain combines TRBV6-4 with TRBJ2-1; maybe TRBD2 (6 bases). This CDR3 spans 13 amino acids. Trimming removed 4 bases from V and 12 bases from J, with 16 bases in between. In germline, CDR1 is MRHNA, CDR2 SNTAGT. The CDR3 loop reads CASSATRGLAQFF. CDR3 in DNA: TGTGCCAGCAGTGCAACGCGGGGACTTGCGCAGTTCTTC.

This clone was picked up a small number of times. The CDR3 DNA is TGTGCCAGCAGTCCCGGGGACACAGATACGCAGTATTTT. It encodes CASSPGDTDTQYF. This sequence joins TRBV5-5 and TRBJ2-3; D might be TRBD2 (5 bases). Germline V gene sequence: CDR1 SGHKS, CDR2 YYEKEE (reference sequence). Trimming pared 5 bases from V and 2 bases from J, leaving 9 bases between. The CDR3 has 13 amino acids.

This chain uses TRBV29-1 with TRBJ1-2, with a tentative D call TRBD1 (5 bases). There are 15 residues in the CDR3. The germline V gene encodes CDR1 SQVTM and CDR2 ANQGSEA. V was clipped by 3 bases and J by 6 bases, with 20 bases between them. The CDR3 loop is CSVEGTMHIVDGYTF. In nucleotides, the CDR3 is TGCAGCGTTGAGGGGACCATGCATATTGTAGATGGCTACACCTTC.

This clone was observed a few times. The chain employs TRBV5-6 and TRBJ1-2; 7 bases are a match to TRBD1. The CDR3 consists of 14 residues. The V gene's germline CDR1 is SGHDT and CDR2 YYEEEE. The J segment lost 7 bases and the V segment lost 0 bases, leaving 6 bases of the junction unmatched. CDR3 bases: TGTGCCAGCAGCTTGGGGACAGGACTTGCTGGCTACACCTTC. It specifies CASSLGTGLAGYTF.